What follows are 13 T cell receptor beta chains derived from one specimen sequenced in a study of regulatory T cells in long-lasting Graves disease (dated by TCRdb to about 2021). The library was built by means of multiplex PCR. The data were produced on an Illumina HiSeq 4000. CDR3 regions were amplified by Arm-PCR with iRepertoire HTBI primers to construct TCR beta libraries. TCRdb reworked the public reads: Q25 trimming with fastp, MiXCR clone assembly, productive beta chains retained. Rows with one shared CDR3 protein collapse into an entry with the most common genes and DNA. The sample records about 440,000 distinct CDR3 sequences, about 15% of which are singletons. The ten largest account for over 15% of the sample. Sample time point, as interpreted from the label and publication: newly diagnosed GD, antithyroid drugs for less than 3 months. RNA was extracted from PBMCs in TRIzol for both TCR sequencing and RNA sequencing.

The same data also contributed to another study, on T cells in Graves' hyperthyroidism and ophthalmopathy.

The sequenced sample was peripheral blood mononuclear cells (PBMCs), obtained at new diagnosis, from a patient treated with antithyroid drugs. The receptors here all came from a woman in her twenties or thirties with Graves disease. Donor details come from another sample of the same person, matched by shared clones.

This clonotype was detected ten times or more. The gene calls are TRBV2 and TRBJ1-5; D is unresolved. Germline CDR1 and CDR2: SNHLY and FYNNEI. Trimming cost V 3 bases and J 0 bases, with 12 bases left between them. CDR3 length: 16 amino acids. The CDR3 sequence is CASSDAGRRSNQPQHF. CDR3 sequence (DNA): TGTGCCAGCAGTGATGCGGGTCGACGTAGCAATCAGCCCCAGCATTTT.

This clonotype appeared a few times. DNA for the CDR3: TGTGCCAGCAGCCAAGTTACGTTCAGGGGGATCACCGGGGAGCTGTTTTTT. It codes for CASSQVTFRGITGELFF. The J gene is TRBJ2-2, the V gene TRBV4-2; TRBD1 aligns across 7 bases. The CDR3 length is 17 residues. In germline, CDR1 is LGHNA, CDR2 YNFKEQ. V lost 1 base and J lost 4; bases outside the gene matches: 9.

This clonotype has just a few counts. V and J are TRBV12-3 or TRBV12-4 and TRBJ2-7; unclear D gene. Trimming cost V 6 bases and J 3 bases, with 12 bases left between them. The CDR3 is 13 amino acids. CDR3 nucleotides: TGTGCCAGCAGGGCCGGAGTCCTCTACGAGCAGTACTTC. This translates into CASRAGVLYEQYF.

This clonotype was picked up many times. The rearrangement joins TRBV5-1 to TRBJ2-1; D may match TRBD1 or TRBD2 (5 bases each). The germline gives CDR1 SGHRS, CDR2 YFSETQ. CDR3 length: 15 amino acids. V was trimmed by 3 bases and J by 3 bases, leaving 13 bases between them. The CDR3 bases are TGCGCCAGCAGCTCCCCGGGACGAATCTACAATGAGCAGTTCTTC. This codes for CASSSPGRIYNEQFF.

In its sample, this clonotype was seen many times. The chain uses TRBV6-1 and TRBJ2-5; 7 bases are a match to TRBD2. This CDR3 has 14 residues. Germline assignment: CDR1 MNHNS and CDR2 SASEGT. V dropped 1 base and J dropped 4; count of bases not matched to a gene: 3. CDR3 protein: CASSEVAGRETQYF. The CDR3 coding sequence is TGTGCCAGCAGTGAAGTAGCGGGCCGAGAGACCCAGTACTTC.

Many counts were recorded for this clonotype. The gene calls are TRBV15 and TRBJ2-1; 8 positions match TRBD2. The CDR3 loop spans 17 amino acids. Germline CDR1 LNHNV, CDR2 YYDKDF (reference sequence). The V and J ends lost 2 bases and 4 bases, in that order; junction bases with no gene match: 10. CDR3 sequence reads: CATSRNPRTSSYNEQFF. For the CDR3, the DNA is TGTGCCACCAGCAGAAACCCACGGACTAGCAGTTACAATGAGCAGTTCTTC. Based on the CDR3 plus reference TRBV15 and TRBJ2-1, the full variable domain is DAMVIQNPRYQVTQFGKPVTLSCSQTLNHNVMYWYQQKSSQAPKLLFHYYDKDFNNEADTPDNFQSRRPNTSFCFLDIRSPGLGDTAMYLCATSRNPRTSSYNEQFFGPGTRLTVL.

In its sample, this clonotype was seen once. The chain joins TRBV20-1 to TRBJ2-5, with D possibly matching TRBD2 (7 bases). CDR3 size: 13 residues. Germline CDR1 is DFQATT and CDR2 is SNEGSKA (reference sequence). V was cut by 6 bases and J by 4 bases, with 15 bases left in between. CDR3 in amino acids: CSADWGGGETQYF. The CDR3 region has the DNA TGCAGTGCAGATTGGGGGGGCGGAGAGACCCAGTACTTC.

CDR3 amino acids: CASSVVPSVSYEQYF. CDR3 sequence (DNA): TGTGCCAGCAGCGTAGTGCCTAGCGTCTCCTACGAGCAGTACTTC. The chain combines TRBV9 with TRBJ2-7; the D gene is possibly TRBD2 (6 bases). V dropped 0 bases and J dropped 0 bases, with 10 bases sitting between them. CDR1 and CDR2 from the germline V gene are SGDLS and YYNGEE. The CDR3 runs to 15 residues.

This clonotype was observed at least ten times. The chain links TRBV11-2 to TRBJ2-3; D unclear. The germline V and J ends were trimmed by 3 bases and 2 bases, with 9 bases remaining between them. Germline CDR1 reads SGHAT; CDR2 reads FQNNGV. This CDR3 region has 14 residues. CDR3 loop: CASSLRRNTDTQYF. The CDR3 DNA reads TGTGCCAGCAGCTTGAGACGAAACACAGATACGCAGTATTTT.

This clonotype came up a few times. The DNA for the CDR3 is TGTGCCAGCAGTGAAAAGGGAGATCCCGGGACTCCATACACCTTC. Protein product: CASSEKGDPGTPYTF. The V gene is TRBV2, the J gene TRBJ1-2; D possibly corresponds to TRBD1 (5 bases). The germline V gene encodes CDR1 SNHLY and CDR2 FYNNEI. V was clipped by 2 bases and J by 11 bases, with 21 bases between them. The CDR3 extends over 15 amino acids.

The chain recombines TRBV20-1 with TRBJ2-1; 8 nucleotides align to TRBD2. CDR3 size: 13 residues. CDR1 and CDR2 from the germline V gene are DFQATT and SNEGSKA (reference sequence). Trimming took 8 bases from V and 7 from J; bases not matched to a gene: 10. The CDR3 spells CSPAGLGGNEQFF. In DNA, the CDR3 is TGCAGTCCAGCGGGACTAGGTGGTAATGAGCAGTTCTTC.

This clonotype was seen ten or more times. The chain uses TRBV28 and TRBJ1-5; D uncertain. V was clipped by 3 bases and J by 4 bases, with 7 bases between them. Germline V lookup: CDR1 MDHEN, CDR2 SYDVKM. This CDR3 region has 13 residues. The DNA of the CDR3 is TGTGCCAGCAGTTTCGGGCTGAATCAGCCCCAGCATTTT. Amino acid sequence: CASSFGLNQPQHF.

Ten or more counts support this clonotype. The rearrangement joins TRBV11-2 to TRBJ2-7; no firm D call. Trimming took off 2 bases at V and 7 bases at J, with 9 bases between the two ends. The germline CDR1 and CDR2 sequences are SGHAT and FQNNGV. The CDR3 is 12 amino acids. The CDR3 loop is CASSLRSGEQYF. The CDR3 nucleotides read TGTGCCAGCAGCTTAAGGTCAGGAGAGCAGTACTTC.